A single sample gave rise to the 27 T cell receptor beta chains below, sequenced in a study of CD8+ T cells in alopecia areata. Cells from pooled cutaneous lymph nodes were sorted by CD4, CD8alpha, NKG2D, NKG2ACE and other markers. Once RNA had been extracted, it was reverse transcribed into cDNA to act as the sequencing template. The method was immunoSEQ multiplex PCR; TCRdb's version includes in-frame clones alone and lacks a portion of them. The sample holds around 300,000 clones, and no clone turns up only once. Source material: CD4+ T cells sorted from a lymph node. The source is a C3H/HeJ mouse with alopecia areata. MHC haplotype of the strain: H2-k.

This clone came up a few times. Genes here carry mouse names. The CDR3 end is not reached by the read, which stops 4 residues before it; the germline J gene fills it in. Other DNA sequences from this sample encode an identical CDR3 as well. J is TRBJ2-7 and V is TRBV13-1; D is possibly TRBD2 (5 bases). Germline CDR1 NSHNY, CDR2 SYGAGN. The ends were cut back, 3 bases at V and 0 bases at J, with 10 bases in the middle. This CDR3 has 14 residues. The CDR3 DNA, read in part, is TGTGCCAGCAGTGCGGCTGGGAGCTCCTAT. It is translated as CASSAAGSSY. The complete CDR3 sequence is CASSAAGSSYEQYF.

A note on this clone: Germline and genes: mouse. The read falls 4 residues short of the CDR3 end, and the missing part is taken from the germline J gene. Additional DNA sequences in this sample encode the identical CDR3. This chain joins TRBV17 and TRBJ2-7; the D gene is possibly TRBD1 (6 bases). CDR3 length equals 13 residues. Germline-derived CDR1 and CDR2 are MNHDT and YYDKIL. CDR3 region: CASSRRGSYEQYF. The CDR3 bases that were read are TGTGCTAGCAGTAGAAGGGGGTCTTAT. Based on the CDR3 plus reference TRBV17 and TRBJ2-7, the full variable domain is DTTVKQNPRYKLARVGKPVNLICSQTMNHDTMYWYQKKPNQAPKLLLFYYDKILNREADTFEKFQSSRPNNSFCSLYIGSAGLEYSAMYLCASSRRGSYEQYFGPGTRLTVL.

This clone turned up a few times. Genes and germline are mouse. The sequenced fragment ends 4 residues before the CDR3 boundary, so the rest is inferred from the germline J gene. The rearrangement uses TRBV13-1 and TRBJ2-3; 10 bases fit TRBD2. The CDR3 has 17 residues. Trimming removed 1 base from V and 0 bases from J; junction bases left unmatched: 5. Germline assignment: CDR1 NSHNY and CDR2 SYGAGN. CDR3 bases read: TGTGCCAGCAGTGATCCGGGACTGGGGTTTAGTGCAGAA. Encoded protein: CASSDPGLGFSAE. The whole CDR3 is CASSDPGLGFSAETLYF.

This clone has just a few counts. Mouse names are used for the genes. The read terminates 4 residues before the CDR3 end, so the remaining end is supplied by the germline J gene. This chain joins TRBV13-2 and TRBJ1-2; tentative D call: TRBD1 (5 bases). V was pared by 0 bases and J by 4 bases, with 13 bases between. The germline V gene has CDR1 NNHNN and CDR2 SYGAGS (reference sequence). The CDR3 extends over 15 amino acids. CDR3 amino acids: CASGDALRESSDYTF. The covered CDR3 bases are TGTGCCAGCGGTGATGCACTCAGGGAGAGCTCC.

This clone was observed a handful of times. These gene names are mouse names. CDR3: CASSPNYNSPLYF. The sequenced part of the CDR3 DNA is TGTGCCAGCAGTCCCAATTATAATTCGCCC. The chain couples TRBV13-1 to TRBJ1-6; no definite D call. The read ends 3 residues early relative to the CDR3; the germline J gene fills the gap. Being an ORF, TRBJ1-6 has a function that is uncertain. Germline V gene sequence: CDR1 NSHNY, CDR2 SYGAGN. This CDR3 has 13 residues. V lost 4 bases and J lost 4, with 6 bases in between.

Concerning this clone itself: The gene symbols are mouse symbols. Coverage ceases 4 residues before the CDR3 finishes, and the germline J gene fills in the end. The rearrangement joins TRBV1 to TRBJ2-5, with 9 bases aligning to TRBD2. The CDR3 runs 15 residues. The germline V gene encodes CDR1 NSQYPW and CDR2 LRSPGD (reference sequence). CDR3 protein: CTCSAAGGVGDTQYF. CDR3 DNA (partial): TGCACCTGCAGTGCAGCTGGGGGGGTAGGAGAC.

In the case of this clone: Gene names refer to mouse genes. Other nucleotide sequences in the sample specify the same CDR3. The CDR3 DNA, read in part, is TGCACCTGCAGTGCAGAAGGTGGGGGGCGGGAC. Its translation: CTCSAEGGGRD. The whole CDR3 reads CTCSAEGGGRDTQYF. V usage is TRBV1 and J usage is TRBJ2-5, with a tentative D call TRBD2 (7 bases). Read coverage stops 4 residues before the CDR3 terminus; the germline J gene supplies the remainder. The CDR3 is 15 amino acids. Looked up from germline, CDR1 is NSQYPW and CDR2 is LRSPGD (reference sequence).

This clone has at least ten counts. Each gene name is a mouse one. The CDR3 goes on 4 residues after the read ends, and that part is filled in from the germline J gene. The sample carries other DNA sequences with the same CDR3. The chain is built from TRBV19 and TRBJ2-7; 7 positions match TRBD1. This CDR3 contains 12 residues. Germline V gene sequence: CDR1 FNHDT, CDR2 SITEND (reference sequence). CDR3: CASSMGQYEQYF. The sequenced CDR3 bases are TGTGCCAGCAGTATGGGACAGTAT.

This clone was seen only a few times. The germline and genes are mouse ones. The observed sequence ends 3 residues before the CDR3 terminus, with the missing tail filled in from the germline J gene. The genes are TRBV13-1 and TRBJ1-6, with 7 positions matching TRBD1. TRBJ1-6 is an ORF, and what it does is uncertain. The length of the CDR3 is 15 residues. Trimming removed 1 base from V and 6 bases from J; junction bases left unmatched: 4. Germline V gene lookup returns CDR1 NSHNY and CDR2 SYGAGN. The CDR3: CASSDRDRINSPLYF. CDR3 DNA, as far as it was read: TGTGCCAGCAGTGATCGGGACAGAATTAATTCGCCC.

This clone was seen a few times. Gene names refer to mouse genes. The read stops 4 residues short of the end of the CDR3; the missing end is completed from the germline J gene. This chain joins TRBV13-2 and TRBJ2-5; maybe TRBD2 (6 bases). With 3 bases removed from V and 1 base from J, the gap between germline ends came to 9 bases. Germline V CDR1 and CDR2: NNHNN, SYGAGS (reference sequence). The CDR3 extends over 14 amino acids. CDR3 loop: CASGAAGDQDTQYF. The sequenced part of the CDR3 DNA is TGTGCCAGCGGTGCGGCTGGGGACCAAGAC.

This clone was seen a few times. Gene names and germline refer to mouse. The read halts 4 residues ahead of the CDR3 end, with the missing end drawn from the germline J gene. V is TRBV13-1 and J is TRBJ2-7; 10 nucleotides align to TRBD1. The CDR3 is 15 residues long. Looked up from germline, CDR1 is NSHNY and CDR2 is SYGAGN. The sequenced CDR3 bases are TGTGCCAGCAGTGCCCCCCGGGACAGGGGAGAT. Its translation: CASSAPRDRGD. From start to end, the CDR3 is CASSAPRDRGDEQYF.

This clone appeared a few times. Gene and germline names: mouse. The DNA ends 4 residues before the CDR3 does, and the rest of the CDR3 is filled in from the germline J gene. This chain links TRBV1 with TRBJ2-4; TRBD2 might be the D (7 bases). CDR3 size: 15 residues. Trimming left V 2 bases short and J 1 base short, with 10 bases between. Per germline, CDR1 NSQYPW and CDR2 LRSPGD (reference sequence). CDR3 loop: CTCSAMGGGQNTLYF. The CDR3 bases that were read are TGCACCTGCAGTGCAATGGGGGGCGGTCAAAAC.

For this clone: The germline and genes are mouse ones. Sequencing ends 4 residues short of the CDR3 end; the germline J gene provides the rest. V gene TRBV21 combines with J gene TRBJ1-1; perhaps TRBD1 as D (6 bases). TRBV21 is an ORF, with its function uncertain. The germline V and J ends were trimmed by 3 bases and 0 bases, with 14 bases remaining between them. The CDR3 has 16 amino acids. Partial CDR3 DNA: TGTGCTAGCAGTCACCCCCCGGGACAAGCAAACACA. Its translation is CASSHPPGQANT. The full CDR3 reads CASSHPPGQANTEVFF.

Worth noting for this clone: Mouse germline and gene names are used. The read terminates 4 residues ahead of where the CDR3 ends, so the germline J gene completes it. V is TRBV5 and J is TRBJ1-1, with D uncertain. Germline assignment: CDR1 LGHNA and CDR2 YNLKQL (reference sequence). The CDR3 contains 12 residues. The CDR3 sequence is CASSPDTTEVFF. CDR3 DNA, as far as it was read: TGTGCCAGCAGCCCCGACACTACA.

Notes on this clone: The gene symbols are mouse symbols. Sequencing ends 4 residues short of the CDR3 end; the germline J gene provides the rest. V is TRBV13-3 and J is TRBJ2-4, with D possibly matching TRBD2 (5 bases). Germline CDR1 is NNHDY and CDR2 is SYVADS. The length of the CDR3 is 15 residues. Deletions cut 1 base from V and 0 bases from J, with 9 bases between. The CDR3 here is CASSDWGVSQNTLYF. The DNA read from the CDR3 is TGTGCCAGCAGTGATTGGGGTGTTAGTCAAAAC.

This clone has a handful of counts. Gene and germline names: mouse. The read halts 4 residues ahead of the CDR3 end, with the missing end drawn from the germline J gene. The same CDR3 arises from other DNA sequences in this sample as well. V and J are TRBV5 and TRBJ2-1, with TRBD1 matching over 7 bases. Trimming took 4 bases from V and 5 from J; bases not matched to a gene: 5. The CDR3 is made up of 14 amino acids. Germline V gives CDR1 LGHNA, CDR2 YNLKQL (reference sequence). The CDR3 region is CASSPPGTDAEQFF. The sequenced CDR3 bases are TGTGCCAGCAGCCCACCCGGGACAGATGCT.

There are a few counts of this clone. The gene symbols are mouse symbols. Read data end 4 residues before the CDR3 end; the end is taken from the germline J gene. The chain has TRBV13-1 and TRBJ2-5; D gene uncertain. The CDR3 is made up of 16 amino acids. The ends were cut back, 2 bases at V and 2 bases at J, with 15 bases in the middle. The germline CDR1 and CDR2 sequences are NSHNY and SYGAGN. CDR3 DNA (partial): TGTGCCAGCAGTGAATCCAATACAGCGATCCAAGAC. As protein: CASSESNTAIQD. The whole CDR3 reads CASSESNTAIQDTQYF.

This clone showed up just a few times. Each gene name is a mouse one. Sequencing ends 3 residues short of the CDR3 end; the germline J gene provides the rest. The chain employs TRBV19 and TRBJ1-6; maybe TRBD1 (6 bases). TRBJ1-6 is an ORF for which the function is uncertain. V was pared by 4 bases and J by 2 bases, with 10 bases between. This CDR3 has 15 residues. Germline V gene data show CDR1 as FNHDT and CDR2 as SITEND (reference sequence). The DNA read from the CDR3 is TGTGCCAGCAGTTGGGGGGCTACCTATAATTCGCCC. Translating gives CASSWGATYNSP. The entire CDR3 protein is CASSWGATYNSPLYF.

This clone has only a few counts. Gene names and germline refer to mouse. The observed sequence ends 4 residues before the CDR3 terminus, with the missing tail filled in from the germline J gene. The chain uses TRBV5 and TRBJ2-2; 7 nucleotides align to TRBD2. The V gene end was trimmed by 6 bases and the J gene end by 1 base; junction bases not matched to a gene: 2. CDR3 length equals 14 residues. Germline V CDR1 and CDR2: LGHNA, YNLKQL (reference sequence). CDR3 DNA, as far as it was read: TGTGCCAGCAGGCTGGGGGAAAACACCGGG. Translated, it gives CASRLGENTG. The CDR3 in its entirety is CASRLGENTGQLYF.

A remark on this clone: The gene names given are mouse names. The read terminates 4 residues before the CDR3 end, so the remaining end is supplied by the germline J gene. V is TRBV12-1 and J is TRBJ2-3, with D hard to call. The CDR3 runs to 14 residues. Germline V gene data show CDR1 as SGHSN and CDR2 as HYEKVE. V lost 3 bases to trimming and J lost 0 bases, with 9 bases between them. CDR3 region: CASSISPSAETLYF. CDR3 bases read: TGTGCCAGCTCTATCAGCCCTAGTGCAGAA.

This clone has only a few counts. Mouse gene names apply. The read ends 4 residues before the CDR3 terminus; that terminus is restored from the germline J gene. This CDR3 is also generated by other DNA sequences in the sample. This chain uses TRBV19 with TRBJ2-7; the match to TRBD2 covers 8 bases. CDR1 is FNHDT, CDR2 SITEND, per germline (reference sequence). The length of the CDR3 is 15 residues. The trim removed 6 bases at V and 0 bases at J, leaving 8 bases unmatched. This CDR3 reads CASTPGLGSSYEQYF. CDR3 bases read: TGTGCCAGCACCCCCGGACTGGGTAGCTCCTAT.

Worth noting for this clone: The gene names here belong to mouse. The sequence runs out 4 residues before the end of the CDR3; the remainder is reconstructed from the germline J gene. Other DNA sequences in the sample encode the same CDR3. The V and J genes are TRBV13-1 and TRBJ2-5, with TRBD1 identical over 9 bases. This CDR3 has 14 residues. The germline V gene encodes CDR1 NSHNY and CDR2 SYGAGN. CDR3 loop: CASSDAGTGDTQYF. The sequenced part of the CDR3 DNA is TGTGCCAGCAGTGATGCAGGGACAGGGGAC.

Comments on this clone: Mouse germline and gene names are used. The sequenced fragment ends 4 residues before the CDR3 boundary, so the rest is inferred from the germline J gene. The same CDR3 arises from other DNA sequences in this sample as well. J is TRBJ2-4 and V is TRBV19; 8 nucleotides align to TRBD2. This CDR3 comprises 13 residues. Germline V lookup: CDR1 FNHDT, CDR2 SITEND (reference sequence). CDR3 protein: CASSITGGNTLYF. CDR3 DNA (partial): TGTGCCAGCAGTATAACTGGGGGAAAC.

To note about this clone: Mouse gene names and germline throughout. Partial CDR3 DNA: TGTGCCTGGAGTATCCAGGGGAACACCGGG. Protein product: CAWSIQGNTG. In full, the CDR3 is CAWSIQGNTGQLYF. This rearrangement joins TRBV31 to TRBJ2-2, with D perhaps TRBD1 (6 bases). The read terminates 4 residues ahead of where the CDR3 ends, so the germline J gene completes it. CDR1 is GKSSPN, CDR2 SITVG, per germline. This CDR3 contains 14 residues. Trimming shortened V by 2 bases and J by 2 bases, and 9 bases separated the two germline ends.

Worth noting for this clone: Germline and genes: mouse. The sequence runs out 4 residues before the end of the CDR3; the remainder is reconstructed from the germline J gene. J is TRBJ2-4 and V is TRBV12-1; 9 bases are a match to TRBD1. Germline V gene lookup returns CDR1 SGHSN and CDR2 HYEKVE. CDR3 length: 13 residues. The CDR3 spells CEGTGSSQNTLYF. Partial CDR3 DNA: TGTGAAGGGACAGGGTCTAGTCAAAAC.

This clone was seen a few times. Genes and germline come from the mouse. Sequencing ends 4 residues short of the CDR3 end; the germline J gene provides the rest. The gene calls are TRBV13-2 and TRBJ2-4; tentatively, D is TRBD1 (5 bases). Looked up from germline, CDR1 is NNHNN and CDR2 is SYGAGS (reference sequence). The CDR3 covers 13 residues. With 5 bases removed from V and 3 bases from J, the gap between germline ends came to 10 bases. CDR3 residues: CASGAGNQNTLYF. The DNA read from the CDR3 is TGTGCCAGCGGCGCAGGGAACCAAAAC.

This clone was counted between two and nine times. Each gene name is a mouse one. The CDR3 end is not reached by the read, which stops 4 residues before it; the germline J gene fills it in. The V gene is TRBV5, the J gene TRBJ2-2; D remains ambiguous. The CDR3 runs 14 residues. Trimming removed 4 bases at V and 3 bases at J, with 9 bases between. Germline V CDR1 and CDR2: LGHNA, YNLKQL (reference sequence). The CDR3 here is CASSPEGDTGQLYF. The covered CDR3 bases are TGTGCCAGCAGCCCAGAGGGTGACACCGGG.